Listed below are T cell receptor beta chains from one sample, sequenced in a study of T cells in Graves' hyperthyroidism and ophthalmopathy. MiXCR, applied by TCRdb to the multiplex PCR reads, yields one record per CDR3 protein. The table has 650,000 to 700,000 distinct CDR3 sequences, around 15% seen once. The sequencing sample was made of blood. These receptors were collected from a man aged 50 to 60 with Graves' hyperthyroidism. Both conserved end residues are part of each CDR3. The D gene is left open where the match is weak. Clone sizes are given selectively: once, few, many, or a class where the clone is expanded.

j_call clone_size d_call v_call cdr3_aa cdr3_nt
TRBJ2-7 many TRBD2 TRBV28 CASSFGPSGSYEQYF TGTGCCAGCAGTTTCGGTCCTAGCGGGAGTTACGAGCAGTACTTC
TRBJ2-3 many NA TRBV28 CASSLTETDTQYF TGTGCCAGCAGTTTAACTGAAACAGATACGCAGTATTTT
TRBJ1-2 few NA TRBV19 CASSPTLPGNYGYTF TGTGCCAGTAGTCCGACTCTCCCTGGCAACTATGGCTACACCTTC
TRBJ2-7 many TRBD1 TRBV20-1 CSALRTGGPYEQYF TGCAGTGCTCTTCGGACAGGGGGCCCCTACGAGCAGTACTTC
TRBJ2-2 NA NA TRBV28 CASSLLARGETGELFF TGTGCCAGCAGTTTATTGGCCAGGGGGGAAACCGGGGAGCTGTTTTTT
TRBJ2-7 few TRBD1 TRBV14 CASSLGQGAIYEQYF TGTGCCAGCAGCCTCGGACAGGGGGCGATCTACGAGCAGTACTTC
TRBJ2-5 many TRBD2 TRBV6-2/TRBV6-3 CASSFLSGTKETQYF TGTGCCAGCAGTTTTCTAAGCGGGACCAAAGAGACCCAGTACTTC
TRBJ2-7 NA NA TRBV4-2 CASSQDSANGIYEQYF TGTGCCAGCAGCCAAGACTCGGCAAACGGAATCTACGAGCAGTACTTC
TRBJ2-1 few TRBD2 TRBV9 CASSPAGTSIYNEQFF TGTGCCAGCAGTCCCGCCGGGACTAGTATTTACAATGAGCAGTTCTTC
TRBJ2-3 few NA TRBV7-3 CASSLQFSDTQYF TGTGCCAGCAGCCTTCAATTCTCAGATACGCAGTATTTT
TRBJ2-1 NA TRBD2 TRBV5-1 CASSLPGTSRECHNEQFF TGCGCCAGCAGCTTGCCCGGGACTAGCAGGGAGTGTCACAATGAGCAGTTCTTC
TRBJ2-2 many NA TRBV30 CAWSGPYTGELFF TGTGCCTGGAGTGGGCCTTACACCGGGGAGCTGTTTTTT
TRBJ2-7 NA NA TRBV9 CASSVGTTYEQYF TGTGCCAGCAGCGTAGGGACCACCTACGAGCAGTACTTC
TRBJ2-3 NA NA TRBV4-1 CASRPTEGYTDTQYF TGCGCCAGCAGACCAACGGAAGGGTACACAGATACGCAGTATTTT
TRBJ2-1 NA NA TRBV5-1 CASSPGGGALGRNEQFF TGCGCCAGCAGCCCAGGGGGAGGGGCGCTGGGGCGCAATGAGCAGTTCTTC
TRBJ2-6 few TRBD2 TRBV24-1 CATSVLRLAGVSYESF TGTGCCACCAGTGTCTTACGCCTAGCGGGAGTCTCCTACGAGTCTTTC
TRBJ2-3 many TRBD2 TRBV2 CASSSGSGRGRDTQYF TGTGCCAGCAGCTCAGGTAGCGGGAGAGGAAGGGATACGCAGTATTTT
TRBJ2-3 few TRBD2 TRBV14 CASSQLAVTDTQYF TGTGCCAGCAGCCAACTAGCGGTCACAGATACGCAGTATTTT
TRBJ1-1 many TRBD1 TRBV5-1 CASSPGQGGTEAFF TGCGCCAGCAGCCCAGGACAGGGGGGGACTGAAGCTTTCTTT
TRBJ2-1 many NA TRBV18 CASSPKGNEQFF TGTGCCAGCTCACCGAAAGGGAATGAGCAGTTCTTC
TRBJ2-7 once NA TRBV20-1 CSASHRVTYEQYF TGCAGTGCTTCTCACAGGGTCACCTACGAGCAGTACTTC
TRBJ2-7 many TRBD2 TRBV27 CASSSPSGRPSYEQYF TGTGCCAGCAGTTCCCCTAGCGGGAGACCCTCCTACGAGCAGTACTTC
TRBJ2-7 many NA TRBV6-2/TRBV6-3 CASSYTGPYEQYF TGTGCCAGCAGTTACACAGGTCCCTACGAGCAGTACTTC
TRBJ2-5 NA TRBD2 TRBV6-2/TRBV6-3 CASSYFGGRETQYF TGTGCCAGCAGTTATTTCGGCGGGAGGGAGACCCAGTACTTC
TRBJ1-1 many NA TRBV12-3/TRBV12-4 CASSLSRGAEAFF TGTGCCAGCAGTTTATCCAGGGGCGCTGAAGCTTTCTTT
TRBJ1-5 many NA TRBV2 CASKGSRSNQPQHF TGTGCCAGCAAAGGGTCCCGGTCGAATCAGCCCCAGCATTTT
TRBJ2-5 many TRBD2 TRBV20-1 CSARLAGKETQYF TGCAGTGCGAGACTAGCGGGGAAAGAGACCCAGTACTTC
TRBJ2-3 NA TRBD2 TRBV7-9 CASSSRGGGADTQYF TGTGCCAGCAGCTCCCGGGGGGGGGGCGCCGATACGCAGTATTTT
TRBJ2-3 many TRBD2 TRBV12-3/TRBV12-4 CASMISGITDTQYF TGTGCCAGCATGATTAGCGGGATCACAGATACGCAGTATTTT
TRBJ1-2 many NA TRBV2 CASSEGIDGYGYTF TGTGCCAGCAGTGAAGGCATAGATGGCTATGGCTACACCTTC
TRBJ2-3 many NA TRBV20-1 CSATQGRADTQYF TGCAGTGCTACCCAGGGTAGGGCGGATACGCAGTATTTT
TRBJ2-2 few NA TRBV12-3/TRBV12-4 CASSFRTGNTGELFF TGTGCCAGCAGTTTCCGCACGGGGAACACCGGGGAGCTGTTTTTT
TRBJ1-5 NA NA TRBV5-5 CASSGARLGAGNQPQHF TGTGCCAGCAGCGGGGCGCGGTTGGGGGCAGGTAATCAGCCCCAGCATTTT
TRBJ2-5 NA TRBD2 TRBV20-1 CSARDVEGLAGAETQYF TGCAGTGCTAGAGATGTAGAGGGACTAGCGGGAGCTGAGACCCAGTACTTC
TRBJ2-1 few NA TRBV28 CASGRDSPSEQFF TGTGCCAGCGGGCGGGACAGCCCCAGTGAGCAGTTCTTC
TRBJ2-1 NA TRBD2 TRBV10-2 CASSDVSGGPGNEQFF TGCGCCAGCAGTGACGTATCGGGAGGGCCGGGTAATGAGCAGTTCTTC
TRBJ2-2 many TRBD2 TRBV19 CASSPQHQGLANTGELFF TGTGCCAGTAGTCCCCAGCACCAGGGACTAGCCAACACCGGGGAGCTGTTTTTT
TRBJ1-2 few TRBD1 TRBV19 CASSGDSLRANYGYTF TGTGCCAGTAGCGGGGACAGCCTAAGAGCTAACTATGGCTACACCTTC
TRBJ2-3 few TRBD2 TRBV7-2 CASSIQGTSGRDTQYF TGTGCCAGCAGCATACAGGGGACTAGCGGGCGAGATACGCAGTATTTT
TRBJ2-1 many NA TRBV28 CASSRLAPGSNEQFF TGTGCCAGCAGCAGACTGGCCCCAGGGAGCAATGAGCAGTTCTTC
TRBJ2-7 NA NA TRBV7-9 CASSLAMSGARYEQYF TGTGCCAGCAGCTTAGCGATGTCAGGGGCGAGGTACGAGCAGTACTTC
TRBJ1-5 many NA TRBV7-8 CASSTGQNPSNQPQHF TGTGCCAGCAGCACTGGACAGAATCCTAGCAATCAGCCCCAGCATTTT
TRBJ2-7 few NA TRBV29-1 CSVEDDSYEQYF TGCAGCGTTGAAGATGATTCCTACGAGCAGTACTTC
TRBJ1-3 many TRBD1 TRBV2 CASSVGQGRGNTIYF TGTGCCAGCAGCGTGGGACAGGGAAGGGGAAACACCATATATTTT
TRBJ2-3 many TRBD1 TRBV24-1 CATSDSRGTGGSTDTQYF TGTGCCACCAGTGATTCAAGGGGGACAGGGGGTAGCACAGATACGCAGTATTTT
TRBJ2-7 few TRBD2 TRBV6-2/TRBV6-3 CASSYSSGRAKEQYF TGTGCCAGCAGTTACTCTAGCGGGAGGGCGAAGGAGCAGTACTTC
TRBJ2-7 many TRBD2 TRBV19 CASSATSGSSYEQYF TGTGCCAGTAGTGCGACTAGCGGGAGCTCCTACGAGCAGTACTTC
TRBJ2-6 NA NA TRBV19 CASSMGRSTTGANVLTF TGTGCCAGTAGTATGGGCAGGTCGACCACTGGGGCCAACGTCCTGACTTTC
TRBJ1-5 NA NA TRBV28 CASISAWGAHQPQHF TGTGCCAGCATATCTGCGTGGGGGGCCCATCAGCCCCAGCATTTT
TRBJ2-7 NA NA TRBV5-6 CASRLIQETGEQYF TGTGCCAGCAGACTAATACAGGAGACGGGCGAGCAGTACTTC
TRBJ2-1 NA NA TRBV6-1 CASSESEGGNEQFF TGTGCCAGCAGTGAAAGCGAGGGCGGCAATGAGCAGTTCTTC
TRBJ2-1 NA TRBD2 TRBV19 CASSPRGLAGKAEQFF TGTGCCAGTAGTCCACGAGGACTAGCGGGGAAGGCTGAGCAGTTCTTC